The T cell receptor (beta chain) described here comes from a study of T cell responses to AZD1222 COVID-19 vaccine. The protocol was immunoSEQ multiplex PCR, while the TCRdb copy is restricted to in-frame clones and leaves out a portion. The data contain about 79,000 clones, more than 70% of them singletons. As concerns this clone: What it binds is unknown.

The CDR3 is made up of 15 amino acids. Per the germline V gene, CDR1 is PRHDT and CDR2 is FYEKMQ (reference sequence). V dropped 1 base and J dropped 3 bases, with 13 bases sitting between them. Study-wide findings and caveats: White British donors predominated, females outnumbered males, and clonal diversity was possibly underestimated. Without day 14 samples, only post-peak T cell repertoires were studied. Spike-specific TCR breadth and depth grew following two AZD1222 doses. Of spike-specific TCRs, nearly half reportedly target regions left unmutated in variants.

The chain couples TRBV13 to TRBJ2-7, with D possibly being TRBD2 (6 bases). This specimen was peripheral blood, taken on day 0 of AZD1222 vaccination. This clonotype originated in an adult in good health. The CDR3: CASSLDTGDGYEQYF. In DNA form, the CDR3 reads TGTGCCAGCAGCTTAGATACGGGGGACGGCTACGAGCAGTACTTC.